This T cell receptor (beta chain) was sequenced in a study of T cell changes during pregnancy in multiple sclerosis (dated by TCRdb to between 2018 and 2021). Concerning the study at large: The study looked at changes in the T cell repertoire across pregnancy in women with multiple sclerosis.

Trimming leaves V shorter by 0 bases and J shorter by 5 bases, with the junction holding 10 bases beyond the gene matches. Counted from cysteine to phenylalanine, this CDR3 has 17 amino acids. The read is trimmed to its CDR3 DNA, 51 bases read in frame from base 1. Notes on this clone: Its binding antigen is unknown. Qualities for individual bases were not recorded, and no much larger clone is one base off.

The library was obtained by the immunoSEQ multiplex PCR assay. Sourced from immuneACCESS, this table was stored by TCRdb with only in-frame sequences that have V and J called. A share of the clones is absent; for the studies checked, an unresolved V gene accounts for under half, and the remainder has no known explanation. Recorded for this sample are approximately 50,000 clones; about 90% of them occurred a single time. Jointly, the top ten make up approximately 0.61% of the sample. The TCR comes from a female donor in good health, enrolled as a control in a pregnancy study. Material: CD4+ T cells from peripheral blood mononuclear cells, obtained after pregnancy. This chain is built from TRBV23-1 and TRBJ2-3; TRBD2 matches 8 bases in the middle. TRBV23-1 is flagged as an ORF with uncertain function. The nucleotides are TGCGCCAGCAGTCAATCGACGGGGGGGACCGGCGTAGATACGCAGTATTTT. Translated, this gives CASSQSTGGTGVDTQYF.